This section outlines one T cell receptor beta chain sequence together with its context. Its antigen is unknown. In germline, CDR1 is SGHDT, CDR2 YYEEEE. This CDR3 spans 17 amino acids. Losses at the gene ends were 7 bases for V and 0 bases for J; bases not matched to a gene: 9. The data were taken from a study of cytomegalovirus exposure and HLA in healthy donors. Turning to the study itself: Caucasian-associated ancestry cluster membership applied to less than 85% of around 400 genotyped donors.

Findings and caveats of the study: In a later analysis, parvovirus B19, influenza, CMV and Epstein-Barr virus appeared linked to several top co-occurrence clusters.

The PCR employed 60 Vbeta primers together with 13 Jbeta primers. TCRdb's table, derived via immunoSEQ multiplex PCR, lists solely in-frame clones and lacks some. The repertoire includes 90,000 to 120,000 clones, more than 65% of them detected once, and around 2.4% sits in the top ten. This TCR came from a man aged 25 to 40 in good health and CMV-seronegative. The sample consisted of PBMCs. This chain joins TRBV5-6 and TRBJ2-2; TRBD1 matches 10 bases. DNA for the CDR3: TGTGCCAGCTTGTCGACAGGGGGCGTTGCGAACACCGGGGAGCTGTTTTTT. This encodes CASLSTGGVANTGELFF.